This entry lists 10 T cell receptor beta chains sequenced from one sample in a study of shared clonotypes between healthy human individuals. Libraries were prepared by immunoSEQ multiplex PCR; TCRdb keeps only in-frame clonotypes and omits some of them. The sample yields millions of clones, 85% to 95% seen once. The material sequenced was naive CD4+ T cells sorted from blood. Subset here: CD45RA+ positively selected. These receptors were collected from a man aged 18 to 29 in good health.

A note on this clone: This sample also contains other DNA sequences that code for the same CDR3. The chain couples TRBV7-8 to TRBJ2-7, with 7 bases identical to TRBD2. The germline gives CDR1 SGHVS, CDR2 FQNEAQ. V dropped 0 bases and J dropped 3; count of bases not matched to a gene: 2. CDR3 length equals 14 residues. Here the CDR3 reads CASSLAGGNYEQYF. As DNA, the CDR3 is TGTGCCAGCAGCTTAGCGGGAGGGAACTACGAGCAGTACTTC.

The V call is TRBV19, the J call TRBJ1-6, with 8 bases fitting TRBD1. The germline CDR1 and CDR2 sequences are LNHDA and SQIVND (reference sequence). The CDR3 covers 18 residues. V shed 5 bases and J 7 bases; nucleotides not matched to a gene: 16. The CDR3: CASSRDRRGSEGNSPLHF. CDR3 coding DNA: TGTGCCAGTAGTCGGGACAGGAGAGGGTCTGAGGGAAATTCACCCCTCCACTTT.

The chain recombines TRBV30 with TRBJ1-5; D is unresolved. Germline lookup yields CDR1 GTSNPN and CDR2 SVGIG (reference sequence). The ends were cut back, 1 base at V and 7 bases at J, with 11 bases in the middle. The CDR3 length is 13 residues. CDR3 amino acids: CAWSDIGLQPQHF. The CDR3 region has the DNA TGTGCCTGGAGTGATATCGGGCTCCAGCCCCAGCATTTT.

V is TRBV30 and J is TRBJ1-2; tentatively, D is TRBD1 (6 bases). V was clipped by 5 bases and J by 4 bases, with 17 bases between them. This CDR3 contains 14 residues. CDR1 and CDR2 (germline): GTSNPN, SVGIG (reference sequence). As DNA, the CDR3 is TGTGCCTGGGCACAGGGTACTATCGTCTATGGCTACACCTTC. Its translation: CAWAQGTIVYGYTF.

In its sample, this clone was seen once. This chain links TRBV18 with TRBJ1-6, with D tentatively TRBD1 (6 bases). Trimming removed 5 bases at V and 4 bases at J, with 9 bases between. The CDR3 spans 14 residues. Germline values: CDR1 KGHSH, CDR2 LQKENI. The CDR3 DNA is TGTGCCAGCTCAGAACAGGGTTATAATTCACCCCTCCACTTT. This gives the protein CASSEQGYNSPLHF.

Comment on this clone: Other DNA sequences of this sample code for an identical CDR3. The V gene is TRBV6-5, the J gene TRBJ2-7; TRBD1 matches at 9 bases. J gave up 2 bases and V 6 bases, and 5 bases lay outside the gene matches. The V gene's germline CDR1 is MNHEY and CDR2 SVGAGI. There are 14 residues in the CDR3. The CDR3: CASSRGTGTYEQYF. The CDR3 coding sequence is TGTGCCAGCAGCCGAGGGACAGGGACCTACGAGCAGTACTTC.

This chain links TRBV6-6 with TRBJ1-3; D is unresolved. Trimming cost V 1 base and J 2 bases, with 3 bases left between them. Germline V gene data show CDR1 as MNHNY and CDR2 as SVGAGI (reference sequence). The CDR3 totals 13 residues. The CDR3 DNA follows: TGTGCCAGCAGTTACTTGACTGGAAACACCATATATTTT. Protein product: CASSYLTGNTIYF.

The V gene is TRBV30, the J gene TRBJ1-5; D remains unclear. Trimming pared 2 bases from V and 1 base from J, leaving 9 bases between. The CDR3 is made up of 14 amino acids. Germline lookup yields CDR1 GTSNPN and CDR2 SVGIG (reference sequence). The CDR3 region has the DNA TGTGCCTGGAGTAATGGGGTAAGCAATCAGCCCCAGCATTTT. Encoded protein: CAWSNGVSNQPQHF.

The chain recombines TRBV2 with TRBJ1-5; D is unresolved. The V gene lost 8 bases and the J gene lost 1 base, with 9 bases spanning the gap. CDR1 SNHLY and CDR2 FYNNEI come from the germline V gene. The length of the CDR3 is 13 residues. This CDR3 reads CASGDGSNQPQHF. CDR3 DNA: TGTGCCAGCGGAGACGGGAGCAATCAGCCCCAGCATTTT.

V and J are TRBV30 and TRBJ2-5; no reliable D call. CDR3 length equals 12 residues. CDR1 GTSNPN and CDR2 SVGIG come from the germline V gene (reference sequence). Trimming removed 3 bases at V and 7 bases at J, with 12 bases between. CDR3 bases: TGTGCCTGGAGCCGGAGTTCGGCGACCCAGTACTTC. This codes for CAWSRSSATQYF.